This T cell receptor (beta chain) was recorded in a study of cytomegalovirus exposure and HLA in healthy donors. For the study at large: Early released data had tens of millions of unique TCRs, all coming from HLA-typed donors.

Trimming cost V 0 bases and J 2 bases, with 10 bases left between them. From germline, CDR1 is LNHNV and CDR2 YYDKDF (reference sequence). This CDR3 spans 15 amino acids. PCR was performed using 60 Vbeta and 13 Jbeta primers. Repertoires were generated with immunoSEQ multiplex PCR, while TCRdb's copy carries only in-frame clones and drops some. The data contain over 200,000 clones, 70% to 90% of them singletons. V and J are TRBV15 and TRBJ1-2; D is perhaps TRBD1 (6 bases). The sequence was collected from a human donor in good health. Source material: PBMCs. The CDR3 bases are TGTGCCACCAGCAGAGAGTACACAGGGAACTATGGCTACACCTTC. The encoded protein is CATSREYTGNYGYTF.